This T cell receptor (beta chain) was sequenced in a study of blood T cell repertoires in COVID-19. Study background: The analysed material was cDNA or gDNA that came from T cells, B-cell-depleted T cells, or PBMCs.

With 0 bases removed from V and 7 bases from J, the gap between germline ends came to 15 bases. The CDR3 length is 16 residues. Germline CDR1 is SNHLY and CDR2 is FYNNEI. Sequencing was performed with immunoSEQ multiplex PCR; in TCRdb, only in-frame clones are kept and a portion is missing. The sample consists of about 180,000 clones, about four fifths of them appearing once. This chain connects TRBV2 to TRBJ2-2; D perhaps matches TRBD2 (6 bases). Sequencing was carried out using peripheral blood. The origin of this receptor is a woman of 80 years or more with active or convalescent COVID-19. The DNA for the CDR3 is TGTGCCAGCAGTGAAGCGCTTCCAGGGAGGAACGGGGAGCTGTTTTTT. It encodes CASSEALPGRNGELFF.